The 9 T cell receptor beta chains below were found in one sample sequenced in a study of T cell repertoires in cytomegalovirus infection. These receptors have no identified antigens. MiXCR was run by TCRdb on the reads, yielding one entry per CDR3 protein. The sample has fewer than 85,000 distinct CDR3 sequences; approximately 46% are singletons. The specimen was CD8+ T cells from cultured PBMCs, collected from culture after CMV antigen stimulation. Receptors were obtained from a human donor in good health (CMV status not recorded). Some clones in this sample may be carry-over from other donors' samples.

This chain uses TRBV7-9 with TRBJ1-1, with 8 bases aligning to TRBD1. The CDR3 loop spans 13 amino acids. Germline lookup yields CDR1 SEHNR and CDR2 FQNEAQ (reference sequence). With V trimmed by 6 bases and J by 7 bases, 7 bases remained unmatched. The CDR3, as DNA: TGTGCCAGCAGACGACAGGGGATCGATGAAGCTTTCTTT. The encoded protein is CASRRQGIDEAFF.

In DNA, the CDR3 is TGTGCCAGCAGTCTCGGTATTATGGCTGATATGGCTAACTATGGCTACACCTTC. As protein: CASSLGIMADMANYGYTF. The chain joins TRBV2 to TRBJ1-2; D ambiguous. Trimming shortened V by 5 bases and J by 0 bases, and 22 bases separated the two germline ends. Germline V gives CDR1 SNHLY, CDR2 FYNNEI. CDR3 length: 18 residues.

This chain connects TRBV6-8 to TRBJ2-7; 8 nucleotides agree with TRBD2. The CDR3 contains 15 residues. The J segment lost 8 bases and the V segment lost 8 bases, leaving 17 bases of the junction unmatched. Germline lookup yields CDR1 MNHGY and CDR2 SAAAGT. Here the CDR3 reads CASGLVVSGELQQYF. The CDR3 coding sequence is TGTGCCAGCGGCCTTGTGGTTAGCGGGGAATTGCAGCAGTACTTC.

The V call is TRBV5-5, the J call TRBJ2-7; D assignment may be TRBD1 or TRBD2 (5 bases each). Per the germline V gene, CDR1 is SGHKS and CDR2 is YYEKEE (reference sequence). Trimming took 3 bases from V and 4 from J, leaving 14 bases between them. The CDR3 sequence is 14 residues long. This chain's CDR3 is CASSWGMSGYEQYF. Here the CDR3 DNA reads TGTGCCAGCAGCTGGGGGATGAGTGGGTACGAGCAGTACTTC.

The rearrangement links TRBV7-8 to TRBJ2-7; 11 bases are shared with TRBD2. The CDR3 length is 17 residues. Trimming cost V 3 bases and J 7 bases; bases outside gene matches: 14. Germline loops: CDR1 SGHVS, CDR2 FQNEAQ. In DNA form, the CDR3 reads TGTGCCAGCAGCTTGGTTAGCGGGGGGGCGCGGTTGATGGAGCAGTACTTC. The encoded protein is CASSLVSGGARLMEQYF.

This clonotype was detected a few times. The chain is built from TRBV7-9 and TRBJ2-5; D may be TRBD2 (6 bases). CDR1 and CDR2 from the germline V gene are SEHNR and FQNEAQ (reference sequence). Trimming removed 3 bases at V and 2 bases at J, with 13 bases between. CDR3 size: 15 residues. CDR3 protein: CASSFVSGVQETQYF. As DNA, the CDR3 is TGTGCCAGCAGCTTTGTTAGCGGAGTACAAGAGACCCAGTACTTC. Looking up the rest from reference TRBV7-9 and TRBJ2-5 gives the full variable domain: DTGVSQNPRHKITKRGQNVTFRCDPISEHNRLYWYRQTLGQGPEFLTYFQNEAQLEKSRLLSDRFSAERPKGSFSTLEIQRTEQGDSAMYLCASSFVSGVQETQYFGPGTRLLVL.

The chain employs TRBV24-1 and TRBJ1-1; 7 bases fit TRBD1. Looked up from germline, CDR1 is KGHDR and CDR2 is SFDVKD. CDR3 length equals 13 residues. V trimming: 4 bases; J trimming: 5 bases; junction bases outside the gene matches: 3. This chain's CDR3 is CATSDNRGTEAFF. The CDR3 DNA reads TGTGCCACCAGTGACAACAGGGGAACTGAAGCTTTCTTT.

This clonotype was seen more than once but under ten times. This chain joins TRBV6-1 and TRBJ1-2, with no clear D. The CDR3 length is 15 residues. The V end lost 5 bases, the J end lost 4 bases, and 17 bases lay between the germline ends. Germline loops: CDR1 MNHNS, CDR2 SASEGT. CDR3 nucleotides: TGTGCCAGCAGTCTCTCCCTGGGGAGTCGCTATGGCTACACCTTC. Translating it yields CASSLSLGSRYGYTF.

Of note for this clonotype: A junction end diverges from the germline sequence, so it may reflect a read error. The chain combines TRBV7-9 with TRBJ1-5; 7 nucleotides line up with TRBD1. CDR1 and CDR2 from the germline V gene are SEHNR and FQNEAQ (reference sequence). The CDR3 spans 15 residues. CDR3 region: CASSETGLSNQPQLF. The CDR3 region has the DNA TGTGCCAGCAGCGAGACAGGGCTTAGCAATCAGCCCCAGCTTTTT.